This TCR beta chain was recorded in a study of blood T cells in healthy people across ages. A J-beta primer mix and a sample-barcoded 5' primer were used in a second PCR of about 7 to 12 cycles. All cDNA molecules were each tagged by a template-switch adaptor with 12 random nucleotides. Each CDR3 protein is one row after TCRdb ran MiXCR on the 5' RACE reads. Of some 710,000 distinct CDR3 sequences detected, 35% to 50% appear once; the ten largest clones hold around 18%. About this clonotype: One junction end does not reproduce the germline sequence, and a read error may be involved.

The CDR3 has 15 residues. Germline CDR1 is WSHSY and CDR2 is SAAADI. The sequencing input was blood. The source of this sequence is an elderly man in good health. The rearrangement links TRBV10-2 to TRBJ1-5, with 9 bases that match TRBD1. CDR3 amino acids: CASSDGTGSFQLQHF. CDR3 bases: TGCGCCAGCAGTGATGGGACAGGGAGCTTCCAGCTCCAGCATTTT.